A single sample is the source of the 25 T cell receptor beta chains below, sequenced in a study of PD-L1 blockade in urothelial cancer. Time point reported: pretreatment peripheral blood. Sequencing used immunoSEQ multiplex PCR; TCRdb keeps in-frame clones, though not all of them. The sample shows 100,000 to 150,000 clones, about four fifths of them seen only once. The sample was PBMCs, taken around atezolizumab (anti-PD-L1) treatment. Receptor source: a man aged 45-65 years with urothelial cancer.

The chain employs TRBV5-5 and TRBJ1-4; TRBD1 might be the D (6 bases). CDR1 SGHKS and CDR2 YYEKEE come from the germline V gene (reference sequence). Trimming pared 5 bases from V and 2 bases from J, leaving 19 bases between. This CDR3 is built from 17 residues. CDR3 DNA sequence: TGTGCCAGCAGACAATGGACAGTCGGAAGGACTAATGAAAAACTGTTTTTT. It translates to CASRQWTVGRTNEKLFF.

This clone was seen a few times. This chain joins TRBV27 and TRBJ2-2, with 7 bases matching TRBD2. Germline lookup yields CDR1 MNHEY and CDR2 SMNVEV (reference sequence). The junction had 9 bases not matched to a gene; V was cut back by 3 bases and J by 5 bases. The length of the CDR3 is 16 residues. CDR3 sequence: CASSFFAGARTGELFF. For the CDR3, the DNA is TGTGCCAGCAGTTTCTTCGCGGGAGCGCGAACCGGGGAGCTGTTTTTT.

V and J are TRBV7-2 and TRBJ2-5; D unclear. The V gene lost 5 bases and the J gene lost 2 bases, with 18 bases spanning the gap. CDR1 SGHTA and CDR2 FQGNSA come from the germline V gene. The CDR3 consists of 16 residues. The DNA of the CDR3 is TGTGCCAGCAGCCTCAATACCCAGGCCACTCAAGAGACCCAGTACTTC. Its translation: CASSLNTQATQETQYF.

The rearrangement links TRBV14 to TRBJ2-2, with 9 bases matching TRBD2. The V and J ends lost 1 base and 6 bases, in that order; junction bases with no gene match: 3. There are 15 residues in the CDR3. Germline CDR1 reads SGHDN; CDR2 reads FVKESK. CDR3 region: CASSQVAGAAGELFF. In DNA form, the CDR3 reads TGTGCCAGCAGCCAAGTAGCGGGAGCGGCCGGGGAGCTGTTTTTT.

This clone was seen just once. V and J are TRBV11-1 and TRBJ2-5, with 10 bases identical to TRBD2. The V segment lost 3 bases and the J segment 2 bases; nucleotides outside the gene matches: 9. From germline, CDR1 is SGHAT and CDR2 FQDESV (reference sequence). CDR3 length: 17 amino acids. The CDR3 nucleotides read TGTGCCAGCAGCTTTTTACTAGCGGGAATCGCGCAAGAGACCCAGTACTTC. Its protein is CASSFLLAGIAQETQYF.

J is TRBJ2-1 and V is TRBV28; tentatively, D is TRBD2 (6 bases). Deletions cut 6 bases from V and 7 bases from J, with 16 bases between. Looked up from germline, CDR1 is MDHEN and CDR2 is SYDVKM. The CDR3 is 14 amino acids. CDR3 coding DNA: TGTGCCAGCAGACCGGGACTCCACACAAATGAGCAGTTCTTC. This codes for CASRPGLHTNEQFF.

The CDR3 DNA reads TGCGCCAGCAGTCAGGGACAGGGGGCGTACAAGGCTTTCTTT. Its translation is CASSQGQGAYKAFF. J is TRBJ1-1 and V is TRBV23-1, with TRBD1 matching 12 bases. TRBV23-1 is annotated as an ORF whose role is uncertain. There are 14 residues in the CDR3. Trimming took 3 bases from V and 11 from J; bases not matched to a gene: 7.

V gene TRBV7-9 combines with J gene TRBJ2-3; maybe TRBD2 (6 bases). V gave up 6 bases and J gave up 2 bases, with 9 bases separating them. The CDR3 runs 13 residues. Germline V gives CDR1 SEHNR, CDR2 FQNEAQ (reference sequence). The CDR3, as DNA: TGTGCCAGCAGATGGAGGGTCACAGATACGCAGTATTTT. Translating gives CASRWRVTDTQYF. The entire variable domain, with the rest obtained from reference TRBV7-9 and TRBJ2-3, is as follows: DTGVSQNPRHKITKRGQNVTFRCDPISEHNRLYWYRQTLGQGPEFLTYFQNEAQLEKSRLLSDRFSAERPKGSFSTLEIQRTEQGDSAMYLCASRWRVTDTQYFGPGTRLTVL.

The chain joins TRBV19 to TRBJ2-1, with 7 bases lining up with TRBD2. Germline V gene data show CDR1 as LNHDA and CDR2 as SQIVND (reference sequence). The CDR3 sequence is 13 residues long. With V trimmed by 4 bases and J by 10 bases, 7 bases remained unmatched. For the CDR3, the DNA is TGTGCCAGTAGTACCCCTCGAGCGGGAGAGCAGTTCTTC. This translates into CASSTPRAGEQFF.

The rearrangement links TRBV28 to TRBJ2-3; the match to TRBD2 covers 8 bases. After removal of 6 bases from V and 1 base from J, the junction contained 3 bases not matched to a gene. The CDR3 is made up of 14 amino acids. The germline V gene encodes CDR1 MDHEN and CDR2 SYDVKM. The CDR3 sequence is CASRRAGGTDTQYF. CDR3 DNA: TGTGCCAGCAGGAGAGCGGGAGGCACAGATACGCAGTATTTT.

The chain links TRBV19 to TRBJ1-1; 10 nucleotides align to TRBD1. V lost 8 bases to trimming and J lost 3 bases; unmatched junction nucleotides: 6. This CDR3 has 14 amino acids. Germline loops: CDR1 LNHDA, CDR2 SQIVND (reference sequence). The CDR3 loop reads CASHRQGAYTEAFF. The DNA of the CDR3 is TGTGCCAGTCACCGACAGGGGGCTTACACTGAAGCTTTCTTT.

The chain joins TRBV11-1 to TRBJ2-2; D is unclear. Trimming removed 5 bases from V and 2 bases from J, with 15 bases in between. From germline, CDR1 is SGHAT and CDR2 FQDESV (reference sequence). The CDR3 totals 16 residues. The chain's CDR3 is CASSPDRQVNTGELFF. CDR3 DNA: TGTGCCAGCAGCCCAGATAGGCAGGTTAACACCGGGGAGCTGTTTTTT.

The J gene is TRBJ2-1, the V gene TRBV9, with a tentative D call TRBD1 (7 bases). The CDR3 length is 15 residues. V was shortened by 1 base and J by 4 bases, with 12 bases between the two germline ends. The germline gives CDR1 SGDLS, CDR2 YYNGEE. The CDR3 DNA is TGTGCCAGCAGCGTATTGTCAGGGGGGTACAATGAGCAGTTCTTC. Amino acid sequence: CASSVLSGGYNEQFF.

This sequence joins TRBV6-1 and TRBJ1-3; 7 bases line up with TRBD1. In germline, CDR1 is MNHNS, CDR2 SASEGT. The length of the CDR3 is 12 residues. Trimming took 6 bases from V and 8 from J; bases not matched to a gene: 4. The CDR3 spells CASSQGGHTIYF. CDR3 coding DNA: TGTGCCAGCAGCCAGGGGGGACACACCATATATTTT.

This clone appeared a single time. J is TRBJ1-4 and V is TRBV7-9; the D is unclear. V was trimmed by 4 bases and J by 6 bases, leaving 18 bases between them. The V gene's germline CDR1 is SEHNR and CDR2 FQNEAQ (reference sequence). The length of the CDR3 is 16 residues. CDR3 region: CASSSSSAARDEKLFF. The CDR3 nucleotides read TGTGCCAGCAGCTCCAGTTCTGCAGCTCGGGATGAAAAACTGTTTTTT.

V usage is TRBV25-1 and J usage is TRBJ1-4; 7 nucleotides agree with TRBD1. Trimming cost V 0 bases and J 3 bases; bases outside gene matches: 4. The V gene's germline CDR1 is MGHDK and CDR2 SYGVNS. CDR3 length: 16 residues. CDR3 amino acids: CASSEYRGIANEKLFF. For the CDR3, the DNA is TGTGCCAGCAGTGAATACAGGGGGATAGCTAATGAAAAACTGTTTTTT.

The rearrangement links TRBV12-2 to TRBJ2-7; TRBD1, the table's D call, was not compared with the DNA. TRBV12-2 counts as a pseudogene. The CDR3 has 14 residues. The chain's CDR3 is CASRLGDSSYEQYF. In nucleotides, the CDR3 is TGTGCAAGTCGCTTAGGGGACAGCTCCTACGAGCAGTACTTC.

The chain couples TRBV2 to TRBJ2-2; 8 bases align to TRBD2. CDR1 and CDR2 (germline): SNHLY, FYNNEI. J was trimmed by 12 bases and V by 6 bases; bases with no gene match: 9. The CDR3 spans 13 residues. The DNA for the CDR3 is TGTGCCAGCAGCTGGACTAGCCCGGGAAAGCTGTTTTTT. It specifies CASSWTSPGKLFF.

This chain connects TRBV5-1 to TRBJ2-7; 8 positions match TRBD1. Trimming took 3 bases from V and 5 from J; bases not matched to a gene: 7. This CDR3 region has 14 residues. The germline V gene encodes CDR1 SGHRS and CDR2 YFSETQ. DNA for the CDR3: TGCGCCAGCAGCTGGACAGGGAATATGGACGAGCAGTACTTC. Residues: CASSWTGNMDEQYF.

The DNA for the CDR3 is TGTGCCAGCAGCAAAAGGGGGCCCGAGTACGAGCAGTACTTC. It encodes CASSKRGPEYEQYF. V usage is TRBV21-1 and J usage is TRBJ2-7; TRBD1 is the table's D call and was not checked against the DNA. TRBV21-1 is a known pseudogene. This CDR3 is built from 14 residues.

V and J are TRBV7-9 and TRBJ2-7, with D unresolved. CDR3 length: 14 residues. CDR1 is SEHNR and CDR2 is FQNEAQ in the germline V gene (reference sequence). V lost 5 bases to trimming and J lost 3 bases, with 14 bases between them. The CDR3 bases are TGTGCCAGCAGCATATCCGGGTCCTACTACGAGCAGTACTTC. Its translation: CASSISGSYYEQYF.

The chain links TRBV4-1 to TRBJ1-1; tentative D call: TRBD1 (6 bases). V gave up 1 base and J gave up 1 base, with 13 bases separating them. CDR1 is MGHRA and CDR2 is YSYEKL in the germline V gene. This CDR3 is built from 16 residues. CDR3 in DNA: TGCGCCAGCAGCCAAGTGGATCGGACAGCGAACACTGAAGCTTTCTTT. Translated: CASSQVDRTANTEAFF.

This chain connects TRBV7-9 to TRBJ2-4; 10 bases are a match to TRBD2. Germline V CDR1 and CDR2: SEHNR, FQNEAQ (reference sequence). The CDR3 has 14 amino acids. V shed 7 bases, J shed 9 bases, and the junction held 9 bases outside the gene matches. CDR3 nucleotide sequence: TGTGCCAGCATCGCTAGCGGGAGCGGTTCCATTCAGTACTTC. It encodes CASIASGSGSIQYF.

The chain carries TRBV30 and TRBJ2-1; 7 bases match TRBD2. Germline V gene data show CDR1 as GTSNPN and CDR2 as SVGIG (reference sequence). CDR3 length: 15 amino acids. Trimming at V came to 2 bases and at J to 7 bases, leaving 11 bases not matched to a gene. CDR3 residues: CAWSPGWASGNEQFF. Written as DNA, the CDR3 is TGTGCCTGGAGTCCTGGATGGGCTAGCGGAAATGAGCAGTTCTTC.

The chain has TRBV27 and TRBJ2-7; perhaps TRBD1 as D (5 bases). V was cut by 3 bases and J by 6 bases, with 21 bases left in between. The CDR3 covers 16 residues. Germline values: CDR1 MNHEY, CDR2 SMNVEV (reference sequence). The CDR3 reads CASSFKQVPGTSEQYF. The CDR3 DNA reads as TGTGCCAGCAGTTTCAAACAGGTCCCCGGTACCTCCGAGCAGTACTTC.